These 26 T cell receptor beta chains were all obtained from the same sample, sequenced in a study of human T cells and chemical hapten exposure. TCRdb re-derived calls from the RACE reads in MiXCR, one entry per CDR3 protein. The table has about 350,000 distinct CDR3 sequences, 5% to 6.5% seen once. Time point reported: pre-sensitization, week 0. Indicated treatment: therapeutic diphenylcyclopropenone sensitization with weekly scalp DPC. Sequencing was performed on whole blood, taken in connection with sensitization to the hapten diphenylcyclopropenone (DPC). These receptors originate from a woman younger than 30 with alopecia areata. Some clones in this sample may be carry-over from other donors' samples.

This clonotype was detected ten times or more. This chain joins TRBV7-8 and TRBJ2-3; 10 bases match TRBD2. CDR3 size: 15 residues. The germline gives CDR1 SGHVS, CDR2 FQNEAQ. V shed 5 bases and J 4 bases; nucleotides not matched to a gene: 6. CDR3 coding DNA: TGTGCCAGCAGCATGAGCGGGGGGGCCCCAGATACGCAGTATTTT. Its protein product is CASSMSGGAPDTQYF.

This clonotype was counted many times. V is TRBV5-1 and J is TRBJ2-3, with 7 positions matching TRBD1. Germline V gene lookup returns CDR1 SGHRS and CDR2 YFSETQ. The CDR3 sequence is 13 residues long. With V trimmed by 0 bases and J by 5 bases, 0 bases remained unmatched. The CDR3 DNA is TGCGCCAGCAGCTTGGGACAGGGAGATACGCAGTATTTT. This codes for CASSLGQGDTQYF.

This clonotype came up many times. This CDR3 is CASSFPTEAFF. CDR3 DNA: TGTGCCAGCAGTTTTCCCACTGAAGCTTTCTTT. This chain joins TRBV12-3 or TRBV12-4 and TRBJ1-1; no clear D. V was clipped by 3 bases and J by 4 bases, with 3 bases between them. This CDR3 comprises 11 residues.

This clonotype has just a few counts. The chain's CDR3 is CASSLSLGAHGELFF. CDR3 sequence (DNA): TGTGCCAGCAGTTTATCTCTGGGGGCCCACGGGGAGCTGTTTTTT. This sequence joins TRBV12-3 or TRBV12-4 and TRBJ2-2, with D perhaps matching TRBD1 (6 bases). The ends were cut back, 2 bases at V and 7 bases at J, with 14 bases in the middle. This CDR3 comprises 15 residues.

There are many counts of this clonotype. V usage is TRBV5-1 and J usage is TRBJ2-1; possibly TRBD2 for D (5 bases). CDR1 is SGHRS, CDR2 YFSETQ, per germline. V was shortened by 4 bases and J by 1 base, with 6 bases between the two germline ends. The CDR3 sequence is 13 residues long. Here the CDR3 DNA reads TGCGCCAGCAGCCTAGCATCCTACAATGAGCAGTTCTTC. Translated: CASSLASYNEQFF.

This clonotype occurred a few times. V is TRBV6-2 or TRBV6-3 and J is TRBJ1-5; TRBD1 matches at 7 bases. The CDR3 is made up of 14 amino acids. Per germline, CDR1 MNHEY and CDR2 SVGEGT. J was trimmed by 7 bases and V by 5 bases; bases with no gene match: 8. The CDR3 region is CASSPTGSGQPQHF. The CDR3 DNA reads TGTGCCAGCAGTCCGACAGGGTCGGGGCAGCCCCAGCATTTT.

This clonotype was seen at least ten times. The chain links TRBV13 to TRBJ1-5; no reliable D call. The germline gives CDR1 PRHDT, CDR2 FYEKMQ (reference sequence). Between the trimmed V and J ends, which lost 2 bases and 0 bases, there was a span of 11 bases. This CDR3 spans 16 amino acids. CDR3 in amino acids: CASSLFAGSSNQPQHF. Here the CDR3 DNA reads TGTGCCAGCAGCTTATTTGCAGGTTCTAGCAATCAGCCCCAGCATTTT.

The chain employs TRBV20-1 and TRBJ2-3, with D maybe TRBD1 (5 bases). Germline CDR1 reads DFQATT; CDR2 reads SNEGSKA (reference sequence). The V end was cut by 3 bases, the J end by 7 bases, with 17 bases between. This CDR3 has 14 amino acids. This chain's CDR3 is CSASPIQGQYTQYF. In DNA form, the CDR3 reads TGCAGTGCTAGTCCAATCCAGGGCCAGTATACGCAGTATTTT.

This clonotype appeared many times. The chain combines TRBV5-1 with TRBJ2-5; 12 bases are a match to TRBD1. CDR1 is SGHRS and CDR2 is YFSETQ in the germline V gene. This CDR3 contains 14 residues. V lost 5 bases and J lost 5; bases outside the gene matches: 4. CDR3: CASRGTGGAETQYF. The CDR3 DNA sequence: TGCGCCAGCAGAGGGACAGGGGGCGCGGAGACCCAGTACTTC.

V usage is TRBV7-9 and J usage is TRBJ1-1, with 7 bases identical to TRBD1. This CDR3 comprises 14 residues. CDR1 and CDR2 (germline): SEHNR, FQNEAQ (reference sequence). V trimming: 8 bases; J trimming: 3 bases; junction bases outside the gene matches: 9. Here the CDR3 reads CASGWNRGDTEAFF. The CDR3 DNA reads as TGTGCCAGCGGATGGAACAGGGGAGACACTGAAGCTTTCTTT.

This clonotype has more than one count but fewer than ten. The chain joins TRBV5-6 to TRBJ1-5, with 7 bases fitting TRBD1. This CDR3 contains 14 residues. V lost 5 bases, J lost 2 bases, and 4 bases stayed unmatched. Germline CDR1 SGHDT, CDR2 YYEEEE. The DNA for the CDR3 is TGTGCCAGCAGACAGGGGACAGGCAATCAGCCCCAGCATTTT. It translates to CASRQGTGNQPQHF.

This clonotype showed up many times. This rearrangement joins TRBV24-1 to TRBJ2-2; tentative D call: TRBD1 (6 bases). Deletions cut 3 bases from V and 3 bases from J, with 13 bases between. The CDR3 loop spans 16 amino acids. Germline assignment: CDR1 KGHDR and CDR2 SFDVKD. The CDR3 reads CATSDPITGYTGELFF. Written as DNA, the CDR3 is TGTGCCACCAGTGATCCAATAACAGGGTACACCGGGGAGCTGTTTTTT.

This clonotype showed up just a few times. The chain has TRBV10-3 and TRBJ1-5, with D perhaps matching TRBD1 (5 bases). Trimming took 5 bases from V and 0 from J, leaving 8 bases between them. This CDR3 has 14 amino acids. Germline assignment: CDR1 ENHRY and CDR2 SYGVKD. CDR3 sequence: CAISQGFSNQPQHF. In nucleotides, the CDR3 is TGTGCCATCAGTCAGGGATTTAGCAATCAGCCCCAGCATTTT.

The genes are TRBV3-1 and TRBJ1-4; 9 bases agree with TRBD1. V was clipped by 3 bases and J by 5 bases; unmatched bases: 1. The CDR3 length is 14 residues. Per the germline V gene, CDR1 is LGHDT and CDR2 is YNNKEL (reference sequence). In nucleotides, the CDR3 is TGTGCCAGCAGCCACGGGACAGGGAATGAAAAACTGTTTTTT. Protein: CASSHGTGNEKLFF.

In its sample, this clonotype was seen a few times. The genes are TRBV6-2 or TRBV6-3 and TRBJ2-3, with 8 positions matching TRBD1. The ends lost 0 bases at V and 8 bases at J; junction bases unmatched: 7. The CDR3 has 15 amino acids. Germline V gene sequence: CDR1 MNHEY, CDR2 SVGEGT. The CDR3 here is CASSYSGQGGGTQYF. The CDR3 DNA reads as TGTGCCAGCAGTTACTCCGGACAGGGTGGAGGTACGCAGTATTTT.

This clonotype was seen only a few times. The genes are TRBV12-5 and TRBJ2-3, with 10 positions matching TRBD2. The germline gives CDR1 LGHNT, CDR2 FRNRAP. V was pared by 1 base and J by 4 bases, with 5 bases of the junction left unmatched. The CDR3 loop spans 16 amino acids. The CDR3 sequence: CASGLGASGGSDTQYF. For the CDR3, the DNA is TGTGCTAGTGGTTTGGGGGCTAGCGGGGGCTCAGATACGCAGTATTTT.

The CDR3 is CASSYRTSGGGTKNIQYF. DNA for the CDR3: TGTGCCAGCAGTTACCGAACTAGCGGGGGAGGAACCAAAAACATTCAGTACTTC. The chain uses TRBV6-6 and TRBJ2-4; 11 nucleotides agree with TRBD2. CDR3 length: 18 residues. Per germline, CDR1 MNHNY and CDR2 SVGAGI (reference sequence). The J segment lost 2 bases and the V segment lost 2 bases, leaving 8 bases of the junction unmatched.

This clonotype was observed many times. This chain connects TRBV3-1 to TRBJ2-7; D is unclear. The CDR3 is 13 amino acids. The germline V gene has CDR1 LGHDT and CDR2 YNNKEL (reference sequence). The V and J ends lost 4 bases and 3 bases respectively, with 10 bases between them. The DNA of the CDR3 is TGTGCCAGCAGCCCTACCGGCGTCTACGAGCAGTACTTC. Translating gives CASSPTGVYEQYF.

The V call is TRBV11-2, the J call TRBJ2-3; unclear D gene. The CDR3 contains 16 residues. The V end was cut by 1 base, the J end by 0 bases, with 11 bases between. Germline CDR1 and CDR2: SGHAT and FQNNGV. In DNA, the CDR3 is TGTGCCAGCAGCTTAGGCGGTTCCCCTAGCACAGATACGCAGTATTTT. As protein: CASSLGGSPSTDTQYF.

This clonotype has at least ten counts. The chain uses TRBV7-9 and TRBJ1-4; D remains ambiguous. The CDR3 is 14 amino acids. V was trimmed by 5 bases and J by 2 bases, leaving 9 bases between them. Germline assignment: CDR1 SEHNR and CDR2 FQNEAQ (reference sequence). This CDR3 is CASSPRRTNEKLFF. The CDR3 region has the DNA TGTGCCAGCAGCCCCCGCAGGACTAATGAAAAACTGTTTTTT.

This clonotype was detected many times. The CDR3 spells CASSPQSSTDTQYF. In nucleotides, the CDR3 is TGTGCCAGCAGTCCCCAAAGTAGCACAGATACGCAGTATTTT. The V call is TRBV6-5, the J call TRBJ2-3, with D unresolved. The germline CDR1 and CDR2 sequences are MNHEY and SVGAGI. The CDR3 sequence is 14 residues long. Trimming took 5 bases from V and 0 from J, leaving 9 bases between them.

The chain links TRBV18 to TRBJ2-6, with 9 bases identical to TRBD1. Germline V lookup: CDR1 KGHSH, CDR2 LQKENI. V trimming: 1 base; J trimming: 4 bases; junction bases outside the gene matches: 8. This CDR3 spans 18 amino acids. CDR3: CASSPLGQGQSGANVLTF. In DNA, the CDR3 is TGTGCCAGCTCACCACTGGGACAGGGTCAATCCGGGGCCAACGTCCTGACTTTC.

This clonotype was seen more than once but under ten times. This sequence joins TRBV28 and TRBJ2-7; TRBD2 matches 8 bases. CDR1 and CDR2 (germline): MDHEN, SYDVKM. V was pared by 6 bases and J by 4 bases, with 8 bases of the junction left unmatched. CDR3 length: 14 amino acids. CDR3 loop: CASSTGGRSYEQYF. In DNA form, the CDR3 reads TGTGCCAGCAGCACGGGGGGGCGATCTTACGAGCAGTACTTC.

This clonotype was observed at least ten times. This chain joins TRBV29-1 and TRBJ2-3; TRBD2 matches 10 bases. Germline CDR1 reads SQVTM; CDR2 reads ANQGSEA. Trimming at V came to 2 bases and at J to 1 base, leaving 3 bases not matched to a gene. CDR3 length: 15 amino acids. CDR3 in amino acids: CSVESSGGRTDTQYF. The CDR3 bases are TGCAGCGTTGAATCTAGCGGGGGCCGCACAGATACGCAGTATTTT.

V usage is TRBV20-1 and J usage is TRBJ1-3; weak D call: TRBD1 (6 bases). The V gene lost 3 bases and the J gene lost 4 bases, with 13 bases spanning the gap. The length of the CDR3 is 14 residues. The germline V gene has CDR1 DFQATT and CDR2 SNEGSKA (reference sequence). The CDR3 DNA reads TGCAGTGCTAGGGTAACAGGGAAAGGAAACACCATATATTTT. Protein sequence: CSARVTGKGNTIYF.

This chain joins TRBV20-1 and TRBJ2-2; 9 nucleotides align to TRBD2. This CDR3 region has 15 residues. V gave up 3 bases and J gave up 3 bases; unmatched junction bases: 5. Germline V gives CDR1 DFQATT, CDR2 SNEGSKA (reference sequence). CDR3 coding DNA: TGCAGTGCTAGCGAGACTAGCGGAGACACCGGGGAGCTGTTTTTT. Its protein is CSASETSGDTGELFF.